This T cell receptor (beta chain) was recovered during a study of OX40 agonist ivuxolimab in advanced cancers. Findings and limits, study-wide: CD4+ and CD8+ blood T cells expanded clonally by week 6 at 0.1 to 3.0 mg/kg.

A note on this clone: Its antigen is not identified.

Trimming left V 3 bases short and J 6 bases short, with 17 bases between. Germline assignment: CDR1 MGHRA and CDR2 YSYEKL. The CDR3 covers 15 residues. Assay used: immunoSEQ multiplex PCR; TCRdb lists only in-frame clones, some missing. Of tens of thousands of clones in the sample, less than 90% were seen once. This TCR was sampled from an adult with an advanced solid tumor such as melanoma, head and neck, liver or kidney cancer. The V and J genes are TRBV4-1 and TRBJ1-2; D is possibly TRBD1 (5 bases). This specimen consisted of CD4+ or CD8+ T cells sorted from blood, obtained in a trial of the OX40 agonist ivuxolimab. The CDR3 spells CASSHLGTEVNGYTF. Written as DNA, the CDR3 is TGCGCCAGCAGCCACCTCGGGACTGAAGTCAATGGCTACACCTTC.